This T cell receptor beta chain was sequenced in a study of T-cell reconstitution after alpha-beta-depleted transplantation in children. Overall study results and limits: By one year post-transplant, T-cell counts and diversity largely arose from T cells that were newly produced.

CDR1 and CDR2 from the germline V gene are LGHNA and YSLEER. The CDR3 is 13 amino acids. Trimming shortened V by 0 bases and J by 7 bases, and 7 bases separated the two germline ends. This clonotype appeared many times. Its target is unknown. The library targeted TCRbeta and was prepared with unique molecular identifiers. TCRdb reprocessed the PCR reads with MiXCR, giving one entry per CDR3 protein. The table includes 450,000 to 600,000 distinct CDR3 sequences, roughly 13% detected once. This sequence originates from a male patient between 10 and 17 years old who had a stem cell transplant for acute myeloid leukemia, so the T cells may come from the graft donor. The chain combines TRBV4-3 with TRBJ2-1; D not certain. Sequencing was performed on PBMCs, mostly from graft donor cells, taken 360 days after TCRalphabeta/CD19-depleted stem cell transplant. CDR3 nucleotide sequence: TGCGCCAGCAGCCAAGATAAAAGTAATGAGCAGTTCTTC. Protein: CASSQDKSNEQFF.